Reported below is one TCR beta chain. Germline CDR1 is LNHDA and CDR2 is SQIVND (reference sequence). The CDR3 consists of 15 residues. Trimming stripped 7 bases from V and 4 bases from J, with 19 bases between. These data belong to a study of blood T cell repertoires in COVID-19. Study context: The analysed material was cDNA or gDNA that came from T cells, B-cell-depleted T cells, or PBMCs.

As originally analysed: Cell counts per sample came from amplifying reference gene primers. The repertoire was sequenced with immunoSEQ multiplex PCR; TCRdb's copy has only in-frame clones and lacks some. V and J calls and clone size are those listed in that table; D and trimming were worked out from the DNA. The sample holds about 74,000 clones, 85% to 90% seen once. The V gene is TRBV19, the J gene TRBJ1-2, with a possible D match to TRBD1 (5 bases). The sequencing sample was made of peripheral blood. This receptor was taken from an elderly woman with active or convalescent COVID-19. In DNA form, the CDR3 reads TGTGCCAGTACCGAAGGAAGGGGTCGGCCCTATGGCTACACCTTC. Its translation is CASTEGRGRPYGYTF.